These T cell receptor beta chains were read from a single sample in a study of T cell changes during pregnancy in multiple sclerosis. The table came from immunoSEQ multiplex PCR; TCRdb's copy has only in-frame clones and leaves some out. Of about 17,000 clones in the sample, about 83% were seen once. The sample was CD8+ T cells from peripheral blood mononuclear cells, taken in the second trimester of pregnancy. The receptors shown here come from a female donor in good health, enrolled as a control in a pregnancy study. Both conserved end residues are part of each CDR3. D genes are given only for firm matches. The size field is filled for only some rows; it gives once, few, many or a size class.

NA	TRBJ2-5	NA	TRBV7-9	TGTGCCAGCAGCCCCCAAGCGGTAGAGACCCAGTACTTC	CASSPQAVETQYF
NA	TRBJ1-1	NA	TRBV4-1	TGCGCCAGCCCCACAAAAGGAGGGTGGGACACTGAAGCTTTCTTT	CASPTKGGWDTEAFF
NA	TRBJ2-3	NA	TRBV5-1	TGCGCCAGCAGCTTGGGCGGGGATACGCAGTATTTT	CASSLGGDTQYF
NA	TRBJ1-5	NA	TRBV15	TGTGCCACCAGCGAAGACAGTAGCAATCAGCCCCAGCATTTT	CATSEDSSNQPQHF
NA	TRBJ1-5	NA	TRBV9	TGTGCCAGCAGCATCAGTCCAAGATCCCAGCCCCAGCATTTT	CASSISPRSQPQHF
NA	TRBJ1-4	NA	TRBV7-9	TGTGCCAGCACCCAGGGTGGTGAAAAACTGTTTTTT	CASTQGGEKLFF
TRBD1	TRBJ1-3	NA	TRBV13	TGTGCCAGCAGCGAATACAGGGGCGAGGGAAACACCATATATTTT	CASSEYRGEGNTIYF
TRBD1	TRBJ1-2	NA	TRBV9	TGTGCCAGCAGCGTAGCCTCCGGGACAGAGGGGGCCAACTATGGCTACACCTTC	CASSVASGTEGANYGYTF
TRBD1	TRBJ1-2	NA	TRBV14	TGTGCCAGCAGGTCCCGGGACAGGGGCAAGGGCTACACCTTC	CASRSRDRGKGYTF
TRBD1	TRBJ2-7	NA	TRBV4-3	TGCGCCAGCAGCCTAAACAGGGGGCTCTACGAGCAGTACTTC	CASSLNRGLYEQYF
NA	TRBJ2-7	NA	TRBV11-2	TGTGCCAGCAGCTTAGCGGACAGCACCTACGAGCAGTACTTC	CASSLADSTYEQYF
TRBD2	TRBJ2-2	NA	TRBV9	TGTGCCAGCAGCGTGAGGCGGACTAGCGGGTCCGGGGAGCTGTTTTTT	CASSVRRTSGSGELFF
NA	TRBJ1-6	NA	TRBV28	TGTGCCAGCAGTTTCGAGGGCTCACCCCTCCACTTT	CASSFEGSPLHF
NA	TRBJ2-2	NA	TRBV9	TGTGCCAGCAGCGTAGACGCGGGGGCGACCGGGGAGCTGTTTTTT	CASSVDAGATGELFF
TRBD1	TRBJ1-2	NA	TRBV7-9	TGTGCCAGCAGCTCAGCTTACGAGGACAGGATCGATGGCTACACCTTC	CASSSAYEDRIDGYTF
NA	TRBJ1-4	once	TRBV7-9	TGTGCCAGCAGCCCATTTGCAACTAATGAAAAACTGTTTTTT	CASSPFATNEKLFF
TRBD1	TRBJ2-1	NA	TRBV29-1	TGCAGCGATCCGGACAGGGAAAGCAGCTCCTACAATGAGCAGTTCTTC	CSDPDRESSSYNEQFF
NA	TRBJ2-7	NA	TRBV11-1	TGTGCCACCCGGAAACAGGGAGACTACGAGCAGTACTTC	CATRKQGDYEQYF
TRBD2	TRBJ2-2	NA	TRBV7-3	TGTGCCAGCAGCTTGGGACTAGCGGGGGACGGGGAGCTGTTTTTT	CASSLGLAGDGELFF
TRBD1	TRBJ2-7	NA	TRBV15	TGTGCCACCAGCAGCTCGTCCTTCCGGGACAGGAACTCCTACGAGCAGTACTTC	CATSSSSFRDRNSYEQYF
NA	TRBJ1-1	NA	TRBV4-3	TGCGCCAGCAGCCAAGTGAGTCAGGGGACCACTGAAGCTTTCTTT	CASSQVSQGTTEAFF
TRBD1	TRBJ1-2	NA	TRBV2	TGTGCCAGCCCCGGGATGGGACAGGGTGCCTATGGCTACACCTTC	CASPGMGQGAYGYTF
TRBD2	TRBJ2-1	NA	TRBV5-1	TGCGCCAGCAGCCCCTGGACTAGCGGGGGCAATGAGCAGTTCTTC	CASSPWTSGGNEQFF
NA	TRBJ2-3	NA	TRBV11-2	TGTGCCAGCAGCCCCAGGGGGGACCTCACAGATACGCAGTATTTT	CASSPRGDLTDTQYF
NA	TRBJ2-1	NA	TRBV14	TGTGCCAGCAGCCAAGATGAGACAGACTCCTACAATGAGCAGTTCTTC	CASSQDETDSYNEQFF
NA	TRBJ1-2	NA	TRBV19	TGTGCCAGCGGACTAAGGGAGGACTACACCTTC	CASGLREDYTF
TRBD1	TRBJ2-1	NA	TRBV13	TGTGCCAGCAGCCCGGGACAGGGGGCGGATGAGCAGTTCTTC	CASSPGQGADEQFF
NA	TRBJ1-2	NA	TRBV30	TGTGCCTGGATGGAGGCCGGGCCTTGGGGCTACACCTTC	CAWMEAGPWGYTF
TRBD1	TRBJ2-7	NA	TRBV11-2	TGTGCCAGCAGCCCTTGGACAGGGGGGGGGAACGAGCAGTACTTC	CASSPWTGGGNEQYF